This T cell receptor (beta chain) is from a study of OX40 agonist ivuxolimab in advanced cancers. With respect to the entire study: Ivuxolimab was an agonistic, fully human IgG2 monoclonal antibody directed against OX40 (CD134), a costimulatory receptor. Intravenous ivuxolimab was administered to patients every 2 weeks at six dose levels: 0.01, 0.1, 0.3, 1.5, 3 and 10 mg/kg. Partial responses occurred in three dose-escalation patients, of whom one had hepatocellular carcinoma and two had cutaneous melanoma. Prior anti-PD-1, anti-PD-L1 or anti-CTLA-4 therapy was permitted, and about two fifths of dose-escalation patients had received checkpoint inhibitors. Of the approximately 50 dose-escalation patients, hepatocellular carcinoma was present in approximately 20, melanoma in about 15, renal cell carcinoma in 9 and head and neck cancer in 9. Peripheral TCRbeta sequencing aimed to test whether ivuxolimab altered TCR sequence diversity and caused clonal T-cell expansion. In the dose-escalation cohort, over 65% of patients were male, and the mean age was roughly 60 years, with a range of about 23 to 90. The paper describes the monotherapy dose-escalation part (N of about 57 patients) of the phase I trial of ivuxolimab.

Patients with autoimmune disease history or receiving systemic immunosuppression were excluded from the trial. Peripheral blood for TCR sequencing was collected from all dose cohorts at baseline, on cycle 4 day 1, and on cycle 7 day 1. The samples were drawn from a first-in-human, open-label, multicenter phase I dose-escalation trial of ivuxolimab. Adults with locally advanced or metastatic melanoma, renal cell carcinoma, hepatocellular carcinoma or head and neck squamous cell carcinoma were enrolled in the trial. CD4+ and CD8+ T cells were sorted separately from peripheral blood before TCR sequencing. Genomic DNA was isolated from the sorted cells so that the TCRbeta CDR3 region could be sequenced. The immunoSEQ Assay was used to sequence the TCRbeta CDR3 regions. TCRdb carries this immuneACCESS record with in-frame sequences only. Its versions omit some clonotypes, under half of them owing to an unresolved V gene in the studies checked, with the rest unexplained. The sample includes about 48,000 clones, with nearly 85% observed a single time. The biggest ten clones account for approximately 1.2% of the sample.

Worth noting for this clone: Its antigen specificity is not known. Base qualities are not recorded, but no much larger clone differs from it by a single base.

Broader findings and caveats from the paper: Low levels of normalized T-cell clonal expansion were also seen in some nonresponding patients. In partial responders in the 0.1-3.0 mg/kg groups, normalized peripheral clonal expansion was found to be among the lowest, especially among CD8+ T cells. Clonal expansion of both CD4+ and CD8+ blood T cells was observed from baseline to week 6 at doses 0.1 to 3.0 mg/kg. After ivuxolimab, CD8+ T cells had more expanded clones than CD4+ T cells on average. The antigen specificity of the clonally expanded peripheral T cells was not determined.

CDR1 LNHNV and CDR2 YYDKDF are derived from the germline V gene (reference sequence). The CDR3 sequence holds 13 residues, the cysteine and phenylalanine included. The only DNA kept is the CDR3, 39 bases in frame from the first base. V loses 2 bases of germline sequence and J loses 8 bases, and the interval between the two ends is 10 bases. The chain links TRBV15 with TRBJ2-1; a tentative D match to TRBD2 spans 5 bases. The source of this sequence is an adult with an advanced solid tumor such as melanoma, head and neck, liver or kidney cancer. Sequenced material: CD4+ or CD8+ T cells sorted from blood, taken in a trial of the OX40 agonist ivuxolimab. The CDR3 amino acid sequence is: CATSRIDGDEQFF. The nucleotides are TGTGCCACCAGCAGAATAGACGGGGATGAGCAGTTCTTC.